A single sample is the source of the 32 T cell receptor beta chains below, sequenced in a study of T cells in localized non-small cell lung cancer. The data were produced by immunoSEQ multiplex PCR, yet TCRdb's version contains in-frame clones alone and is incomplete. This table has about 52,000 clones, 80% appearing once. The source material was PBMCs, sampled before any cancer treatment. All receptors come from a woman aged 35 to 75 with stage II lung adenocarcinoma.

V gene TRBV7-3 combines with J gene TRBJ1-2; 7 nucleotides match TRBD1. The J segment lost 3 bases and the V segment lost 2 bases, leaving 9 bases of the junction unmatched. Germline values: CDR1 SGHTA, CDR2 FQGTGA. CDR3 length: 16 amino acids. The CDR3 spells CASSLQGTASDYGYTF. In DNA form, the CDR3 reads TGTGCCAGCAGCTTACAGGGGACAGCCTCGGACTATGGCTACACCTTC.

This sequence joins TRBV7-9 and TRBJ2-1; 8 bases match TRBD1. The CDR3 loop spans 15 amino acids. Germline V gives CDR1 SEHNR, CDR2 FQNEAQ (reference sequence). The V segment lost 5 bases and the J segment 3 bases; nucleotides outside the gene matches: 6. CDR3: CASSPSTGVYNEQFF. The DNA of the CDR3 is TGTGCCAGCAGCCCCTCGACAGGGGTCTACAATGAGCAGTTCTTC.

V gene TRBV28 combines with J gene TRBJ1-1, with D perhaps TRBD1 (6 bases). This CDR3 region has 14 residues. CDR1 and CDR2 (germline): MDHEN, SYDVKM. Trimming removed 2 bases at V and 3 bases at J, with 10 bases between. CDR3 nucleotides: TGTGCCAGCAGTTTAGCAGGGGCGGACACTGAAGCTTTCTTT. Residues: CASSLAGADTEAFF.

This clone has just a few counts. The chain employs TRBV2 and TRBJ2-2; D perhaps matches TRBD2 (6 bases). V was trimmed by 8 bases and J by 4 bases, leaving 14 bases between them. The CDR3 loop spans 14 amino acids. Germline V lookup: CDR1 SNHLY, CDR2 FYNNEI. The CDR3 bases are TGTGCCAGCGACCGGGACTTTGGCACCGGGGAGCTGTTTTTT. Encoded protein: CASDRDFGTGELFF.

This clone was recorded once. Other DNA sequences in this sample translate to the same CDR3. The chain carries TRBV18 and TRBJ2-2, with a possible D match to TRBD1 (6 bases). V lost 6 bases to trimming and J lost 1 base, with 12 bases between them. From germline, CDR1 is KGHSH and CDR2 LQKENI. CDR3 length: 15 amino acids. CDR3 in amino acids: CASSPGTRNTGELFF. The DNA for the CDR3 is TGTGCCAGCTCCCCCGGGACACGGAACACCGGGGAGCTGTTTTTT.

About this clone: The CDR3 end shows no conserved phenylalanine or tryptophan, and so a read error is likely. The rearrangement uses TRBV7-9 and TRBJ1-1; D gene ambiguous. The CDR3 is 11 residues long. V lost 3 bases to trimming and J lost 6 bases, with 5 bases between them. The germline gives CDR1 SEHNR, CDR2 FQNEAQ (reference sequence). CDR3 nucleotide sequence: TGTGCCAGCAGCTTCCGTCCTGAAGCTTTCCTT. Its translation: CASSFRPEAFL.

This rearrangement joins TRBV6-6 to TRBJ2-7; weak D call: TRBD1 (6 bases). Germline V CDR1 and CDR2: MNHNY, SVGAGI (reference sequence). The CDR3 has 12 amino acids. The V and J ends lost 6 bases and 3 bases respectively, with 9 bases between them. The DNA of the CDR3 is TGTGCCAGCAGGTCGGACAGCTACGAGCAGTACTTC. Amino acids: CASRSDSYEQYF.

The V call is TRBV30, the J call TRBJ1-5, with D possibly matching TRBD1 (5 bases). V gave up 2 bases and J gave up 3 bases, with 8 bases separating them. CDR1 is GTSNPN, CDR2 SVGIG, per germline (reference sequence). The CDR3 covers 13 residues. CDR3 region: CAWSKGANQPQHF. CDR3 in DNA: TGTGCCTGGAGTAAAGGGGCCAATCAGCCCCAGCATTTT.

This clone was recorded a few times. CDR3 in DNA: TGCGCCAGCAGCACAGCGGGGGTTGGCAATGAGCAGTTCTTC. Its protein is CASSTAGVGNEQFF. The chain links TRBV5-1 to TRBJ2-1; 8 bases are shared with TRBD2. Germline V gene sequence: CDR1 SGHRS, CDR2 YFSETQ. V lost 4 bases to trimming and J lost 6 bases; unmatched junction nucleotides: 6. This CDR3 spans 14 amino acids.

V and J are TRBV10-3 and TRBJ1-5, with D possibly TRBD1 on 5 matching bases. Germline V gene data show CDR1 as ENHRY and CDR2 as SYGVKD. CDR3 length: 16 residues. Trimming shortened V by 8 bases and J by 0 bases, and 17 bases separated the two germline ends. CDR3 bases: TGTGCCATCTCGCGGGACTCCGGGGGTAGCAATCAGCCCCAGCATTTT. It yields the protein CAISRDSGGSNQPQHF.

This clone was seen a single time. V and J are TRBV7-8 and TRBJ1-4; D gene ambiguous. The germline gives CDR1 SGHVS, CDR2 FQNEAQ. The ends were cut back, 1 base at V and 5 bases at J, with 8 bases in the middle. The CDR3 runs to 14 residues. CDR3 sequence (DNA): TGTGCCAGCAGCTTAGGAGGTCTCAATGAAAAACTGTTTTTT. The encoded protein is CASSLGGLNEKLFF.

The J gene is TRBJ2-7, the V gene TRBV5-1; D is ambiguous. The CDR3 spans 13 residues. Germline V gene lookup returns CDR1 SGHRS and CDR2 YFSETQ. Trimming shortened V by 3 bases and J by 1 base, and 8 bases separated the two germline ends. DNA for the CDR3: TGCGCCAGCAGCTGGCCAGGTTCCTACGAGCAGTACTTC. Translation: CASSWPGSYEQYF.

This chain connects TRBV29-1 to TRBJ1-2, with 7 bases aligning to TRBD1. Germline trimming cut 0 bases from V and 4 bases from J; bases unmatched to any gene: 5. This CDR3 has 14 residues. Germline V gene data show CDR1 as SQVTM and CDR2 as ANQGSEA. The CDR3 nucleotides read TGCAGCGTTGAAGAGGTACAGGGGATCTATGGCTACACCTTC. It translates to CSVEEVQGIYGYTF. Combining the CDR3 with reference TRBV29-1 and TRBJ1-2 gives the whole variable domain SAVISQKPSRDICQRGTSLTIQCQVDSQVTMMFWYRQQPGQSLTLIATANQGSEATYESGFVIDKFPISRPNLTFSTLTVSNMSPEDSSIYLCSVEEVQGIYGYTFGSGTRLTVV.

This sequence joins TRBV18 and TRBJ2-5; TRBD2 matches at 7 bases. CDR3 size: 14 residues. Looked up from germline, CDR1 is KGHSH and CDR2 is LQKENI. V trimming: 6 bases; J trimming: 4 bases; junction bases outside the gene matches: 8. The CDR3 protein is CASSRGGERETQYF. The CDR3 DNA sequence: TGTGCCAGCTCCCGGGGAGGGGAGAGAGAGACCCAGTACTTC.

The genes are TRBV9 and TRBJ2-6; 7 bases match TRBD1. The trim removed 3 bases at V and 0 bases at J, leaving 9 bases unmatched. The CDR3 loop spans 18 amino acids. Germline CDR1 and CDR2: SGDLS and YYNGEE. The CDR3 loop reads CASSAAGTVSSGANVLTF. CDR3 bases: TGTGCCAGCAGCGCGGCCGGGACAGTGAGCTCTGGGGCCAACGTCCTGACTTTC.

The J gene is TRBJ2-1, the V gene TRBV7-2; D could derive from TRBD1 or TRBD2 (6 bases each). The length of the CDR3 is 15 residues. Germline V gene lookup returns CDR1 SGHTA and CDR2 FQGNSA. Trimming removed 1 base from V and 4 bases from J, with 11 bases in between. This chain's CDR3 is CASSLGGAQYNEQFF. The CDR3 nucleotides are TGTGCCAGCAGCTTAGGGGGGGCCCAATACAATGAGCAGTTCTTC.

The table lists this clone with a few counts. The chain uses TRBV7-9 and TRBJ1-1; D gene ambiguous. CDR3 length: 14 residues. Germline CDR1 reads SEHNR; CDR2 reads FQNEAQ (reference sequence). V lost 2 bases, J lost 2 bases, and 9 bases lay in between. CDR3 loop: CASSLYELNTEAFF. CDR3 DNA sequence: TGTGCCAGCAGCTTATACGAGCTTAACACTGAAGCTTTCTTT.

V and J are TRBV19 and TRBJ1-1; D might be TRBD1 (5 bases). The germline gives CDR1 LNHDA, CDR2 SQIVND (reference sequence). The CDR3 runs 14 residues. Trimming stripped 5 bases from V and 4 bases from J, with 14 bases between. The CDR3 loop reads CASSPRVTVTEAFF. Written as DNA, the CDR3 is TGTGCCAGTAGTCCAAGGGTGACAGTCACTGAAGCTTTCTTT.

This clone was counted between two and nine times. The CDR3 sequence: CASSPTAYEQYF. In DNA form, the CDR3 reads TGTGCCAGCTCTCCAACTGCCTACGAGCAGTACTTC. The rearrangement uses TRBV18 and TRBJ2-7; D call uncertain. The CDR3 extends over 12 amino acids. Trimming removed 6 bases at V and 2 bases at J, with 8 bases between. Germline-derived CDR1 and CDR2 are KGHSH and LQKENI.

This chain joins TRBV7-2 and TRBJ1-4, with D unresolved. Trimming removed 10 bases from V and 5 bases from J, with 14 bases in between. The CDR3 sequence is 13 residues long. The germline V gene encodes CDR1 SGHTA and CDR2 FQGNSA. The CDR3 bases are TGTGCCACCTCCGGCGGTAGAAATGAAAAACTGTTTTTT. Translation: CATSGGRNEKLFF. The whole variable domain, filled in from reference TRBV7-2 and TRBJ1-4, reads GAGVSQSPSNKVTEKGKDVELRCDPISGHTALYWYRQSLGQGLEFLIYFQGNSAPDKSGLPSDRFSAERTGGSVSTLTIQRTQQEDSAVYLCATSGGRNEKLFFGSGTQLSVL.

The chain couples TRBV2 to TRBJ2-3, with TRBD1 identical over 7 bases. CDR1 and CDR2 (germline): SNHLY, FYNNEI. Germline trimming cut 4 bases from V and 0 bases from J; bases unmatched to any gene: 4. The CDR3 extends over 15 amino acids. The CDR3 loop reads CASSVDRESTDTQYF. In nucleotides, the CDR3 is TGTGCCAGCAGTGTTGACAGGGAAAGCACAGATACGCAGTATTTT.

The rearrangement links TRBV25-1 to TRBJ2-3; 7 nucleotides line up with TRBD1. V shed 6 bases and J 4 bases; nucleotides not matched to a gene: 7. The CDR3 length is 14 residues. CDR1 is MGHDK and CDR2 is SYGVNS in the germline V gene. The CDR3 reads CASSEGAGADTQYF. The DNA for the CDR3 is TGTGCCAGCAGCGAGGGGGCTGGGGCAGATACGCAGTATTTT.

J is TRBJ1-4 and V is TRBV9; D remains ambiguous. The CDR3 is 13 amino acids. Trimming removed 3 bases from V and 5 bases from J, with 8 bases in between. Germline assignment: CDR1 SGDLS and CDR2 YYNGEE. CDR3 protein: CASSGGINEKLFF. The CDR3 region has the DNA TGTGCCAGCAGCGGAGGTATCAATGAAAAACTGTTTTTT.

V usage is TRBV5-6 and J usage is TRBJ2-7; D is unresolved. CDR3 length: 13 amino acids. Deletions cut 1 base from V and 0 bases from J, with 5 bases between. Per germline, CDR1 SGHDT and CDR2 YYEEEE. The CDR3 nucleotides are TGTGCCAGCAGCTTGCGATTCTCCTACGAGCAGTACTTC. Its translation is CASSLRFSYEQYF.

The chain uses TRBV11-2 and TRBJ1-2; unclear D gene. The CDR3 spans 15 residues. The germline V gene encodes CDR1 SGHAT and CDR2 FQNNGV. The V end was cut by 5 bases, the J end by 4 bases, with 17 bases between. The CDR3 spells CASSPPGAAGYGYTF. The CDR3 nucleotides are TGTGCCAGCAGCCCACCGGGAGCCGCAGGCTATGGCTACACCTTC. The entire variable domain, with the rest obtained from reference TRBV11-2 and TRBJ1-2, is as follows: EAGVAQSPRYKIIEKRQSVAFWCNPISGHATLYWYQQILGQGPKLLIQFQNNGVVDDSQLPKDRFSAERLKGVDSTLKIQPAKLEDSAVYLCASSPPGAAGYGYTFGSGTRLTVV.

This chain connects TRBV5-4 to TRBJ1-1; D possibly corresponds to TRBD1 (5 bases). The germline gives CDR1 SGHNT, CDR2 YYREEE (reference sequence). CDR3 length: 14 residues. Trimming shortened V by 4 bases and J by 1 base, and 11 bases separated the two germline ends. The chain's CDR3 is CASSTGAGNTEAFF. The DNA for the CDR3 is TGTGCCAGCAGCACTGGGGCAGGGAACACTGAAGCTTTCTTT.

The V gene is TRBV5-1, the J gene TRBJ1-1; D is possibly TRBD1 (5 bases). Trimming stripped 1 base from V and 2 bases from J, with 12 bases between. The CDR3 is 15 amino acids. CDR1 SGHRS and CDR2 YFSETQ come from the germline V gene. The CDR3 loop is CASSLSGGVNTEAFF. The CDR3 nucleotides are TGCGCCAGCAGCTTGTCTGGGGGGGTCAACACTGAAGCTTTCTTT.

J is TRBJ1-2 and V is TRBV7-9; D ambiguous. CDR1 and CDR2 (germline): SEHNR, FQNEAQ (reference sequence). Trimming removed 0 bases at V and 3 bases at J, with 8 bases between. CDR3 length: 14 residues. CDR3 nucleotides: TGTGCCAGCAGCTTAGCACCGGGCCACTATGGCTACACCTTC. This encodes CASSLAPGHYGYTF. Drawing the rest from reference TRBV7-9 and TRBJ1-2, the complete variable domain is DTGVSQNPRHKITKRGQNVTFRCDPISEHNRLYWYRQTLGQGPEFLTYFQNEAQLEKSRLLSDRFSAERPKGSFSTLEIQRTEQGDSAMYLCASSLAPGHYGYTFGSGTRLTVV.

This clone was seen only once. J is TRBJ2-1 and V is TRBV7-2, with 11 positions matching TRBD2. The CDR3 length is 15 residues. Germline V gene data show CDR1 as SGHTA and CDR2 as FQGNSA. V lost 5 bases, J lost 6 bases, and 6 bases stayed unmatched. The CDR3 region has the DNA TGTGCCAGCAGCCCTAGCGGGGGGAGACTCAATGAGCAGTTCTTC. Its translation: CASSPSGGRLNEQFF.

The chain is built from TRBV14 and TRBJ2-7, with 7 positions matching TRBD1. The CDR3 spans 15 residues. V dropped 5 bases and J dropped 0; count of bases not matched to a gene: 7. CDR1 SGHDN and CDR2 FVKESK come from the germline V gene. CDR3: CASSRGQRNSYEQYF. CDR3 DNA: TGTGCCAGCAGCAGGGGACAGAGGAACTCCTACGAGCAGTACTTC. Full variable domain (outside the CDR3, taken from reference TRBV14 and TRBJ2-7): EAGVTQFPSHSVIEKGQTVTLRCDPISGHDNLYWYRRVMGKEIKFLLHFVKESKQDESGMPNNRFLAERTGGTYSTLKVQPAELEDSGVYFCASSRGQRNSYEQYFGPGTRLTVT.

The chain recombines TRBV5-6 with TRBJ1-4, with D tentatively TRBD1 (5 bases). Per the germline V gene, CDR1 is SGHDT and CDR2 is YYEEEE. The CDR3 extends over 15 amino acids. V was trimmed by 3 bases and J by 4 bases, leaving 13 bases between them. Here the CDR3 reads CASSSHLGRNEKLFF. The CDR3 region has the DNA TGTGCCAGCAGCTCCCATTTGGGGCGTAATGAAAAACTGTTTTTT.

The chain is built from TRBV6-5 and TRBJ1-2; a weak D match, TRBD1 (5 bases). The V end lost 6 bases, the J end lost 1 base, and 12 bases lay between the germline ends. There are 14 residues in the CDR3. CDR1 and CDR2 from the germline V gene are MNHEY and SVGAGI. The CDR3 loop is CASRSPGLNYGYTF. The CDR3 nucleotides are TGTGCCAGCAGGAGCCCGGGGCTTAACTATGGCTACACCTTC.